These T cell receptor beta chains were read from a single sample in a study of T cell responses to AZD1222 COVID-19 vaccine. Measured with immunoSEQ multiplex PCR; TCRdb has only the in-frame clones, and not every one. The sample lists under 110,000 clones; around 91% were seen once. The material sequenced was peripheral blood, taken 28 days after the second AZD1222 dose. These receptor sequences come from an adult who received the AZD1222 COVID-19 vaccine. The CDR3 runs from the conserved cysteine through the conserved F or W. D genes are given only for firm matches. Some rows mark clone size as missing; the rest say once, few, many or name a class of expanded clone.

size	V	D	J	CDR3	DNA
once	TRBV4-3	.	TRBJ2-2	CASSPPPRGNTGELFF	TGCGCCAGCAGCCCACCCCCCAGGGGTAACACCGGGGAGCTGTTTTTT
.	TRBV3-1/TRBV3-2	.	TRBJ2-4	CASSQDLTERAKNIQYF	TGTGCCAGCAGCCAAGATCTTACGGAGAGGGCCAAAAACATTCAGTACTTC
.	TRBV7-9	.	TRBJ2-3	CASSQTTVVETDTQYF	TGTGCCAGCAGCCAAACTACAGTCGTAGAAACAGATACGCAGTATTTT
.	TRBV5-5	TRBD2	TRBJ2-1	CASSLMAGEYNEQFF	TGTGCCAGCAGCTTGATGGCGGGGGAATACAATGAGCAGTTCTTC
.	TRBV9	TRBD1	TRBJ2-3	CASSLQGERDTQYF	TGTGCCAGCAGCTTGCAGGGGGAGAGAGATACGCAGTATTTT
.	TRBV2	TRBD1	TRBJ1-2	CASSSKGDRGYGYTF	TGTGCCAGCAGCTCTAAAGGTGACAGGGGCTATGGCTACACCTTC
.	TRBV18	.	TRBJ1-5	CASSYSTRSNQPQHF	TGTGCCAGCTCATACAGTACCCGGAGCAATCAGCCCCAGCATTTT
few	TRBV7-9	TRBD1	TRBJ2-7	CASSLVSGQGHEQYF	TGTGCCAGCAGCTTGGTGTCTGGACAGGGTCACGAGCAGTACTTC
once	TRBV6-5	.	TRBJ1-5	CASSYSSVTGQPQHF	TGTGCCAGCAGTTACTCGAGCGTAACGGGTCAGCCCCAGCATTTT
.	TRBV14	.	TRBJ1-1	CASSVRTGYTEAFF	TGTGCCAGCAGCGTAAGGACGGGATACACTGAAGCTTTCTTT
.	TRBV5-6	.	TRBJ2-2	CASSLVGTGELFF	TGTGCCAGCAGCTTGGTCGGCACCGGGGAGCTGTTTTTT
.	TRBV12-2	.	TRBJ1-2	CASRLAKGQGSNYGYTF	TGTGCAAGTCGCTTAGCGAAGGGACAGGGATCCAACTATGGCTACACCTTC
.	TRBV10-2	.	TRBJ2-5	CASSVVLETQYF	TGCGCCAGCAGTGTTGTTTTGGAGACCCAGTACTTC
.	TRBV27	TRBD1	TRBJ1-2	CASSLGTGSNYGYTF	TGTGCCAGCAGTTTGGGGACAGGATCTAACTATGGCTACACCTTC
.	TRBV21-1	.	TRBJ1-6	CASSTGQGGKRNSPLHF	TGTGCCAGCAGCACCGGACAGGGTGGGAAAAGGAATTCACCCCTCCACTTT
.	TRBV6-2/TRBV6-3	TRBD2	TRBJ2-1	CASSYGLASDEQFF	TGTGCCAGCAGTTACGGACTAGCGTCGGATGAGCAGTTCTTC
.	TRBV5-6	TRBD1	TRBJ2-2	CASSFGIGQGHTGELFF	TGTGCCAGCAGCTTCGGAATAGGACAGGGGCACACCGGGGAGCTGTTTTTT
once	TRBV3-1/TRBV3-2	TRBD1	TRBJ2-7	CASSHQGLGQSHEQYF	TGTGCCAGCAGCCATCAGGGTCTGGGACAGAGTCACGAGCAGTACTTC
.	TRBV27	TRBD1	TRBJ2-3	CASSIQGPSLSDTQYF	TGTGCCAGCAGTATACAGGGGCCAAGTTTATCAGATACGCAGTATTTT
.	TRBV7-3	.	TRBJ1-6	CASSFDGGSPLHF	TGTGCCAGCAGCTTTGACGGAGGTTCACCCCTCCACTTT
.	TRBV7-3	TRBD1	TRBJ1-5	CASSLYAGTGDQPQHF	TGTGCCAGCAGCCTCTATGCCGGGACAGGGGATCAGCCCCAGCATTTT
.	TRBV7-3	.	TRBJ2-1	CASSSTYPGEQFF	TGTGCCAGCAGCTCCACCTATCCCGGGGAGCAGTTCTTC
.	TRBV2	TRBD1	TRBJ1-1	CAMDRQGLVAEAFF	TGTGCCATGGATCGACAGGGTTTAGTGGCTGAAGCTTTCTTT
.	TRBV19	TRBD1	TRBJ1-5	CASSMVPQGVLSRRAQHF	TGTGCCAGTAGTATGGTCCCCCAGGGGGTCTTGTCACGTCGGGCCCAGCATTTT
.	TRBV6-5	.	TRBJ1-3	CASSYQRYSGNTIYF	TGTGCCAGCAGTTACCAGAGATACTCTGGAAACACCATATATTTT
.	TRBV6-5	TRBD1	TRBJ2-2	CASSSGQEANTGELFF	TGTGCCAGCAGTTCGGGACAGGAGGCGAACACCGGGGAGCTGTTTTTT
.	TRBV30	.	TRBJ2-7	CAWSPGTASYEQYF	TGTGCCTGGTCACCCGGGACTGCGTCCTACGAGCAGTACTTC
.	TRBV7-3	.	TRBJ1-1	CASSLTSGDTEAFF	TGTGCCAGCAGCTTAACGTCCGGGGACACTGAAGCTTTCTTT
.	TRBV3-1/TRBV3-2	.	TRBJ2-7	CASSQRLNNEQYF	TGTGCCAGCAGCCAACGTTTGAACAACGAGCAGTACTTC
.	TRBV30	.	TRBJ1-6	CAWQGSGAPLHF	TGTGCCTGGCAGGGTTCTGGGGCACCCCTCCACTTT
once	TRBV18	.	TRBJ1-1	CASSPYVTGSEAFF	TGTGCCAGCTCACCATACGTAACAGGGTCTGAAGCTTTCTTT
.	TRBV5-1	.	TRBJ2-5	CASREGVGETQYF	TGCGCCAGCAGAGAAGGGGTTGGGGAGACCCAGTACTTC
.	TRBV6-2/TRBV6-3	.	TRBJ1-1	CASSSDSYLNTEAFF	TGTGCCAGCAGTTCGGACAGCTATTTGAACACTGAAGCTTTCTTT
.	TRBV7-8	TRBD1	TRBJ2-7	CASSSPTGLNYEQYF	TGTGCCAGCAGTTCGCCGACAGGGCTAAACTACGAGCAGTACTTC
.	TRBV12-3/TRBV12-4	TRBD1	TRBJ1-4	CASRKGQPAKLFF	TGTGCCAGCAGGAAGGGACAGCCGGCAAAACTGTTTTTT
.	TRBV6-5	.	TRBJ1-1	CASSYSRTNTEAFF	TGTGCCAGCAGTTACAGCAGGACGAACACTGAAGCTTTCTTT
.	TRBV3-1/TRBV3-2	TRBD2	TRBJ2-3	CASSQDWASGGATDTQYF	TGTGCCAGCAGCCAAGATTGGGCTAGCGGGGGGGCAACAGATACGCAGTATTTT
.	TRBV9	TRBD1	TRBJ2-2	CASSVEATGGGGELFF	TGTGCCAGCAGCGTAGAGGCGACAGGGGGCGGCGGGGAGCTGTTTTTT
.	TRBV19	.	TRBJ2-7	CASSIPGGATYEQYF	TGTGCCAGTAGTATCCCTGGGGGGGCCACCTACGAGCAGTACTTC
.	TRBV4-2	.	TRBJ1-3	CASSQGWDSGNTIYF	TGTGCCAGCAGCCAGGGCTGGGACTCTGGAAACACCATATATTTT
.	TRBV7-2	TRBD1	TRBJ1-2	CASSLEGRGTGGSLYGYTF	TGTGCCAGCAGCTTAGAGGGTCGCGGGACAGGGGGCTCTCTCTATGGCTACACCTTC
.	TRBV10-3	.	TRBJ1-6	CAISPEGGGNNSPLHF	TGTGCCATCAGCCCGGAGGGGGGGGGCAATAATTCACCCCTCCACTTT
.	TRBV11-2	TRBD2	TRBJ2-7	CASSQTSGDEQYF	TGTGCCAGCAGCCAGACTAGCGGTGACGAGCAGTACTTC
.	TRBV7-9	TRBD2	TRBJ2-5	CASSLAGGGGAETQYF	TGTGCCAGCAGCTTAGCCGGGGGGGGAGGGGCAGAGACCCAGTACTTC
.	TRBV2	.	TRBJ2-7	CASSEHRRIGDEQYF	TGTGCCAGCAGTGAGCATAGGCGTATCGGTGACGAGCAGTACTTC
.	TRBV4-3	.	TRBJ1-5	CASSQDRGDNQPQHF	TGCGCCAGCAGCCAAGACAGGGGAGACAATCAGCCCCAGCATTTT
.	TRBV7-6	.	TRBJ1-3	CASSLATSGNTIYF	TGTGCCAGCAGCTTAGCGACCTCTGGAAACACCATATATTTT
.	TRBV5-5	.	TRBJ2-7	CASSLYWGDYEQYF	TGTGCCAGCAGCTTGTACTGGGGAGACTACGAGCAGTACTTC
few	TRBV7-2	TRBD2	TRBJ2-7	CASSLLAGGAYEQYF	TGTGCCAGCAGCCTGCTAGCGGGGGGGGCGTACGAGCAGTACTTC
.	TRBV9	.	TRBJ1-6	CASSLHDRSYNSPLHF	TGTGCCAGCAGCCTCCATGACCGATCCTATAATTCACCCCTCCACTTT
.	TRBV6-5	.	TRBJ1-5	CASSYEGQEDQPQHF	TGTGCCAGCAGTTACGAGGGGCAGGAGGATCAGCCCCAGCATTTT
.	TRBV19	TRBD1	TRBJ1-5	CASKDRGNQPQHF	TGTGCCAGCAAAGACAGGGGCAATCAGCCCCAGCATTTT
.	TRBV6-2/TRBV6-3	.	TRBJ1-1	CASSFDRPGTEAFF	TGTGCCAGCAGCTTCGATCGGCCGGGCACTGAAGCTTTCTTT
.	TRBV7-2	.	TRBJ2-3	CASRNQGLGDTQYF	TGTGCCAGCAGGAACCAGGGGCTGGGAGATACGCAGTATTTT
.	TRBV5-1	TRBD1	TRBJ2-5	CASSRQGWEETQYF	TGCGCCAGCAGCCGACAGGGTTGGGAAGAGACCCAGTACTTC
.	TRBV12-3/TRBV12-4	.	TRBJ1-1	CASSFGQNEAFF	TGTGCCAGCAGTTTCGGGCAAAATGAAGCTTTCTTT
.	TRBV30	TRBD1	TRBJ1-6	CAWSRGQGAFSPLHF	TGTGCCTGGAGTCGAGGACAGGGGGCGTTTTCACCCCTCCACTTT
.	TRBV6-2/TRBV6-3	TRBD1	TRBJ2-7	CASSPDRDYEQYF	TGTGCCAGCAGTCCGGACAGGGACTACGAGCAGTACTTC
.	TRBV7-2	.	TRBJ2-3	CASSLGWGRALGTDTQYF	TGTGCCAGCAGCTTAGGCTGGGGCCGGGCGCTGGGCACAGATACGCAGTATTTT
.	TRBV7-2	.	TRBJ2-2	CASSLTNTGELFF	TGTGCCAGCAGCTTAACAAACACCGGGGAGCTGTTTTTT